Each of the 2 T cell receptor beta chains below was sequenced from the same sample in a study of T cell clonotyping in hematopoietic cell transplantation (dated by TCRdb to the early 2020s). Explained via the paper, the time point label denotes: 30 days after allo-HCT. The library was obtained by the immunoSEQ multiplex PCR assay. Held by TCRdb, this immuneACCESS table contains in-frame sequences only and omits some clones. Under half of the omission traces to an unresolved V gene where checked; the cause of the rest is unknown. For this sample the table gives several thousand clones, of which about 94% were detected only once. Around 1.4% of the sample is taken by the ten largest. Sequenced material: peripheral blood mononuclear cells, taken 30 days after allogeneic stem cell transplant. These receptors were collected from a male patient aged 60-69 years who had an allogeneic stem cell transplant from an unrelated donor, so T cells may come from the graft donor. Some clones in this sample may be carry-over from other donors' samples.

V is TRBV27 and J is TRBJ1-2; TRBD1 might be the D (6 bases). This CDR3 region has 17 residues. Germline CDR1 and CDR2: MNHEY and SMNVEV (reference sequence). V was clipped by 2 bases and J by 2 bases, with 18 bases between them. CDR3 residues: CASSLISGTGLNYGYTF. CDR3 DNA: TGTGCCAGCAGTTTAATTTCGGGAACAGGGCTAAACTATGGCTACACCTTC.

The V call is TRBV11-3, the J call TRBJ1-1; D unresolved. The germline CDR1 and CDR2 sequences are SGHNT and YENEEA. This CDR3 contains 13 residues. V was pared by 2 bases and J by 0 bases, with 4 bases between. CDR3 sequence reads: CASSLTVNTEAFF. CDR3 nucleotides: TGTGCCAGCAGCTTAACCGTGAACACTGAAGCTTTCTTT.